The clone carrying this T cell receptor beta chain was counted only a few times. Method: immunoSEQ multiplex PCR; TCRdb's copy keeps in-frame clones and lacks some. The sample includes 30,000 to 50,000 clones, roughly four fifths of them seen just once. Every single patient, without exception, relapsed after autologous stem cell transplantation, and brentuximab vedotin exposure varied. The record originates from a study of PD-1 blockade in classical Hodgkin lymphoma. The CDR3 is 14 residues long. The V gene end was trimmed by 5 bases and the J gene end by 2 bases; junction bases not matched to a gene: 5. The germline V gene has CDR1 SEHNR and CDR2 FQNEAQ (reference sequence).

This chain links TRBV7-9 with TRBJ2-7, with 8 bases identical to TRBD2. The receptor's source is a human donor with classical Hodgkin lymphoma. This specimen consisted of peripheral blood mononuclear cells (PBMCs), obtained at baseline. CDR3 in DNA: TGTGCCAGCAGCCTTAGCGGGGTTACCTACGAGCAGTACTTC. Its translation is CASSLSGVTYEQYF.